This T cell receptor (beta chain) was identified during a study of cytomegalovirus exposure and HLA in healthy donors. Study-wide results and limits: At a 0.05 false discovery rate, a later analysis found 18,000 or so TCR beta sequences to be associated with HLA alleles. Whilst most TCR sequences proved rare, a subset of public TCRs occurred across many donors.

With respect to this clone: No antigen is known for it.

The PCR was carried out with 60 Vbeta primers and 13 Jbeta primers. Assay: immunoSEQ multiplex PCR; the TCRdb copy retains only in-frame clones and omits some. The sample has over 80,000 clones, approximately 81% seen once. Germline values: CDR1 SGHAT, CDR2 FQDESV (reference sequence). CDR3 size: 15 residues. V dropped 2 bases and J dropped 0 bases, with 10 bases sitting between them. Samples came from healthy bone marrow donors. The material sequenced was PBMCs. The V call is TRBV11-1, the J call TRBJ1-1; perhaps TRBD1 as D (6 bases). The receptor was isolated from a woman aged 35 to 49 in good health and CMV-seronegative. The CDR3 region has the DNA TGTGCCAGCAGCTTATACGGACAGTTGAACACTGAAGCTTTCTTT. This translates into CASSLYGQLNTEAFF.